This TCR beta chain is from a study of blood T cell repertoires in COVID-19. Study-level background: PBMCs, B-cell-depleted T cells, or T cells provided the cDNA or gDNA that made up the material.

Germline V lookup: CDR1 SGHTA, CDR2 FQGNSA. The CDR3 runs 16 residues. The V gene lost 3 bases and the J gene lost 10 bases, with 19 bases spanning the gap. Original data processing: Counts of nucleated cells, estimated from reference gene primer amplification, were obtained. Produced via immunoSEQ multiplex PCR; TCRdb's table is partial and in-frame only. From that table come the V and J calls and clone size; the DNA was used to work out D and trimming. The table shows more than 300,000 clones, with around nine tenths occurring only once. The clonotype comes from a woman in her seventies with COVID-19, enrolled during active disease. The genes are TRBV7-2 and TRBJ1-6, with a weak D call TRBD1 (6 bases). Sequencing used peripheral blood. The chain's CDR3 is CASSFPPGHYASPLHF. DNA for the CDR3: TGTGCCAGCAGCTTCCCACCGGGACACTACGCGTCACCCCTCCACTTT.